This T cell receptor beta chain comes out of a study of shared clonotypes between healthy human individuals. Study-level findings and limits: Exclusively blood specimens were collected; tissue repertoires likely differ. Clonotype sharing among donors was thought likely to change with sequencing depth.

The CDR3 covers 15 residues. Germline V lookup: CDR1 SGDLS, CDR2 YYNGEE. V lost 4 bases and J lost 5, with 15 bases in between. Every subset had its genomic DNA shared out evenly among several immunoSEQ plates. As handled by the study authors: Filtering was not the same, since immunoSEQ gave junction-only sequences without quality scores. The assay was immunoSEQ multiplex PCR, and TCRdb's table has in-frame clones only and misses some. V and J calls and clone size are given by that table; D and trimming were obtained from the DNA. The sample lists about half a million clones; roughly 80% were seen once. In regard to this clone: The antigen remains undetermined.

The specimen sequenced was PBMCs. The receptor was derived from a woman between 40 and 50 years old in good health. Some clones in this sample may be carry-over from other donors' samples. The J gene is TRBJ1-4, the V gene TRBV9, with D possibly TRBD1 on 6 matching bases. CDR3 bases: TGTGCCAGCAGCCCGAGGACAGCACCCAATGAAAAACTGTTTTTT. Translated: CASSPRTAPNEKLFF.